The T cell receptor beta chain under discussion was sequenced for a study of neurological immune-mediated disorders. There are 14 residues in the CDR3. The V gene end was trimmed by 0 bases and the J gene end by 3 bases; junction bases not matched to a gene: 0. Per the germline V gene, CDR1 is KGHSH and CDR2 is LQKENI. TCRdb itself ran the 5' RACE reads through MiXCR, one entry per CDR3 protein. The table lists roughly 32,000 distinct CDR3 sequences, 3.5% to 4.5% of them singletons. This rearrangement joins TRBV18 to TRBJ2-3; 7 bases match TRBD2. This clonotype was obtained from a young man with multiple sclerosis. Sequencing was done on a sample of PBMCs. The CDR3 DNA reads as TGTGCCAGCTCACCACCGGGGGGGACAGATACGCAGTATTTT. As protein: CASSPPGGTDTQYF.